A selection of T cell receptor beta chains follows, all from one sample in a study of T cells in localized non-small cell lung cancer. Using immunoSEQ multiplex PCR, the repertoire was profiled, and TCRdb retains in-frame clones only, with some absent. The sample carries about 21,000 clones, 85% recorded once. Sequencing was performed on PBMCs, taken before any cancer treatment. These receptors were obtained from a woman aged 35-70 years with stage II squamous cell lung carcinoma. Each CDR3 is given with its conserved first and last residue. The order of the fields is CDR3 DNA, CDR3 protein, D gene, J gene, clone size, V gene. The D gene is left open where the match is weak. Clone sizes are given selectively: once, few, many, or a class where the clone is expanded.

CDR3nt: TGTGCCAGCAGTTACTCCCCAGAAGGCACTGAAGCTTTCTTT
CDR3aa: CASSYSPEGTEAFF
d_gene: .
j_gene: TRBJ1-1
abundance: .
v_gene: TRBV6-5

CDR3nt: TGCGCCAGCAGTGAACAAACGAACACTGAAGCTTTCTTT
CDR3aa: CASSEQTNTEAFF
d_gene: .
j_gene: TRBJ1-1
abundance: once
v_gene: TRBV10-1

CDR3nt: TGTGCCAGCTCACCTATTCGGACTAGCGGGGCCAGCACAGATACGCAGTATTTT
CDR3aa: CASSPIRTSGASTDTQYF
d_gene: TRBD2
j_gene: TRBJ2-3
abundance: .
v_gene: TRBV18

CDR3nt: TGTGCCAGCAGCTTATCTTCTGGAAACACCATATATTTT
CDR3aa: CASSLSSGNTIYF
d_gene: .
j_gene: TRBJ1-3
abundance: .
v_gene: TRBV11-2

CDR3nt: TGTGCCAGCAGCGAACCCCCGAGCGGCACAGATACGCAGTATTTT
CDR3aa: CASSEPPSGTDTQYF
d_gene: .
j_gene: TRBJ2-3
abundance: .
v_gene: TRBV7-9

CDR3nt: TGCACCAGCCAAAATCCGTGGGCTGGGACTAGCGGGAACAATGAGCAGTTCTTC
CDR3aa: CTSQNPWAGTSGNNEQFF
d_gene: .
j_gene: TRBJ2-1
abundance: .
v_gene: TRBV1

CDR3nt: TGTGCCAGCAGTCCTACTAGCGCACCACATACGCAGTATTTT
CDR3aa: CASSPTSAPHTQYF
d_gene: TRBD2
j_gene: TRBJ2-3
abundance: .
v_gene: TRBV6-6

CDR3nt: TGCAGTGCTGGAGAATATGAGCAGTTCTTC
CDR3aa: CSAGEYEQFF
d_gene: .
j_gene: TRBJ2-1
abundance: .
v_gene: TRBV20-1

CDR3nt: TGCGCCAGCAGCTTGGGCGGGGGGCCCGACACCGGGGAGCTGTTTTTT
CDR3aa: CASSLGGGPDTGELFF
d_gene: TRBD2
j_gene: TRBJ2-2
abundance: .
v_gene: TRBV5-1

CDR3nt: TGTGCCAGCAGCGTAGACGGACAGGGGGCCCGTGGCTACACCTTC
CDR3aa: CASSVDGQGARGYTF
d_gene: TRBD1
j_gene: TRBJ1-2
abundance: .
v_gene: TRBV9

CDR3nt: TGTGCCAGCAGCCTGCGTCGGGTGGGGTACGAGCAGTACTTC
CDR3aa: CASSLRRVGYEQYF
d_gene: .
j_gene: TRBJ2-7
abundance: .
v_gene: TRBV7-8

CDR3nt: TGTGCCAGCAGCCAAGCGGTTAACTATGGCTACACCTTC
CDR3aa: CASSQAVNYGYTF
d_gene: .
j_gene: TRBJ1-2
abundance: .
v_gene: TRBV14

CDR3nt: TGTGCCAGCAGAAGTACAGGGGGTCGATTAAACACCATATATTTT
CDR3aa: CASRSTGGRLNTIYF
d_gene: TRBD1
j_gene: TRBJ1-3
abundance: once
v_gene: TRBV6-5

CDR3nt: TGTGCCAGCAGTTTAACGGTTGGGTACACTGAAGCTTTCTTT
CDR3aa: CASSLTVGYTEAFF
d_gene: .
j_gene: TRBJ1-1
abundance: .
v_gene: TRBV27